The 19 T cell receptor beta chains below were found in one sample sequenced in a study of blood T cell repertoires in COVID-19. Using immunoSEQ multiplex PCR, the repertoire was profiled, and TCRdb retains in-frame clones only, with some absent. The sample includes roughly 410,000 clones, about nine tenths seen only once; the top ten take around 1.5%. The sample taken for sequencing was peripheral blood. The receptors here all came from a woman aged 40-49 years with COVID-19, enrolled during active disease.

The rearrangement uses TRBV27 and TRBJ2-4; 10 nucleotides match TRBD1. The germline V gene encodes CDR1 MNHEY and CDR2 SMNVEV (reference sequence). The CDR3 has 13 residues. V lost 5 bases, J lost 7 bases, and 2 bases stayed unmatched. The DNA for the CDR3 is TGTGCCAGCAGTAGGACAGGGGGGAACATTCAGTACTTC. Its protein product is CASSRTGGNIQYF.

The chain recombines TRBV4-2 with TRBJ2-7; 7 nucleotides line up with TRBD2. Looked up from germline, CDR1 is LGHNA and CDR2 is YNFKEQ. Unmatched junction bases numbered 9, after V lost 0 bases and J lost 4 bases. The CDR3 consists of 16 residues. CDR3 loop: CASSQDPGGEIYEQYF. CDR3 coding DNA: TGTGCCAGCAGCCAAGATCCTGGGGGGGAGATTTACGAGCAGTACTTC.

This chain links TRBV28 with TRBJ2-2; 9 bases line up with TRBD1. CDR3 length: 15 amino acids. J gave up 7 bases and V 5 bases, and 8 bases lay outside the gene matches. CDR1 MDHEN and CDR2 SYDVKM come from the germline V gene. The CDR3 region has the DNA TGTGCCAGCAGTCTCCGACAGGGGGGTGACGGGGAGCTGTTTTTT. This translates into CASSLRQGGDGELFF.

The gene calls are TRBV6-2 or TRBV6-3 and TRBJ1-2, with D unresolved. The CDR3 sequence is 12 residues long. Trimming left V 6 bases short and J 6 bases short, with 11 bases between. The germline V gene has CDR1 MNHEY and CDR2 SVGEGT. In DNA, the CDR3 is TGTGCCAGCAGGCCTCGAATAGATGGCTACACCTTC. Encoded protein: CASRPRIDGYTF.

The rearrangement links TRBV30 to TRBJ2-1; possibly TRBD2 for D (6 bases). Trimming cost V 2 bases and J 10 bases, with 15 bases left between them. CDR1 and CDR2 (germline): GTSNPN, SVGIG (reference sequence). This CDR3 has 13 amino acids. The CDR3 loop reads CAWSMGSGDEQFF. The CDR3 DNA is TGTGCCTGGAGTATGGGGTCGGGGGACGAGCAGTTCTTC.

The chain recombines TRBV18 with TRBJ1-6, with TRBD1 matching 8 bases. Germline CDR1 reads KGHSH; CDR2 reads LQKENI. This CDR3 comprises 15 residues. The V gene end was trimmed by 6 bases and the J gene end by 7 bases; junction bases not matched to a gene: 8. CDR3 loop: CASSPDRGSNSPLHF. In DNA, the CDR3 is TGTGCCAGCTCCCCCGACAGGGGTTCCAATTCACCCCTCCACTTT.

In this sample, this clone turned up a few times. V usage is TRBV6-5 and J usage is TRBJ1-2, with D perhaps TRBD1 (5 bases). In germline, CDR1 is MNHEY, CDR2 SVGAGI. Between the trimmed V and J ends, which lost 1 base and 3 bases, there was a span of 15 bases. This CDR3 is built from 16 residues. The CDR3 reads CASSYFDSPWDYGYTF. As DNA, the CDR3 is TGTGCCAGCAGTTACTTTGACAGCCCCTGGGACTATGGCTACACCTTC.

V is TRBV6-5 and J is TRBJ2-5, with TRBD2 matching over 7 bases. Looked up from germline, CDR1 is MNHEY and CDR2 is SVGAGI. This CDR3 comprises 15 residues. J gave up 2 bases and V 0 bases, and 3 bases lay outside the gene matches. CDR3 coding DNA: TGTGCCAGCAGTTACTCCGGGACTACACAAGAGACCCAGTACTTC. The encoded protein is CASSYSGTTQETQYF.

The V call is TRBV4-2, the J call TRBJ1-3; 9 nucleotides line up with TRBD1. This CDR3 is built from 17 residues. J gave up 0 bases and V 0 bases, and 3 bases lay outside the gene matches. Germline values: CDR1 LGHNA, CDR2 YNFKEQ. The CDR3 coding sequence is TGTGCCAGCAGCCAAGAGGGGGGACAGGGCTCTGGAAACACCATATATTTT. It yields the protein CASSQEGGQGSGNTIYF.

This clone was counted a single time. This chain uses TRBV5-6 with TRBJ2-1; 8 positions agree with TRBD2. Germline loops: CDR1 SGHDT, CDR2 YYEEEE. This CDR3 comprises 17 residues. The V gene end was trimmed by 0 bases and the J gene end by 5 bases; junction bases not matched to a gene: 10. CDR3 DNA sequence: TGTGCCAGCAGCTTGGCAGTGGGGCTAGCGGGTGACAATGAGCAGTTCTTC. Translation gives CASSLAVGLAGDNEQFF.

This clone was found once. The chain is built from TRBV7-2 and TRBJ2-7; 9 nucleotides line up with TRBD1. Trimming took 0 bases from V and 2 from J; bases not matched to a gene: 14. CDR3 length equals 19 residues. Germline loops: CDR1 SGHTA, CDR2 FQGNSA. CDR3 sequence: CASSLAPGQGFLLPYEQYF. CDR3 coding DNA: TGTGCCAGCAGCTTAGCTCCGGGACAGGGCTTCCTTCTGCCCTACGAGCAGTACTTC.

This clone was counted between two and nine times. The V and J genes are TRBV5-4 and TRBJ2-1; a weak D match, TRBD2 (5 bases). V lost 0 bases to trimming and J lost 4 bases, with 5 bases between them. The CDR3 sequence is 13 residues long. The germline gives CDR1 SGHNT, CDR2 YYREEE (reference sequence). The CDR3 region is CASSLGGYNEQFF. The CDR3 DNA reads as TGTGCCAGCAGCTTGGGAGGGTACAATGAGCAGTTCTTC.

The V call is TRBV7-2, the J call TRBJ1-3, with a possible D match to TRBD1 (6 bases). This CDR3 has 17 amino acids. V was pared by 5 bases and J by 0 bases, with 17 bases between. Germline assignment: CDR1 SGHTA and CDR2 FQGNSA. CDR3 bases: TGTGCCAGCAGCCCTTTCACAGGGTACGCCTCTGGAAACACCATATATTTT. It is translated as CASSPFTGYASGNTIYF. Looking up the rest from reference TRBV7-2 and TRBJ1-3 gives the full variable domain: GAGVSQSPSNKVTEKGKDVELRCDPISGHTALYWYRQSLGQGLEFLIYFQGNSAPDKSGLPSDRFSAERTGGSVSTLTIQRTQQEDSAVYLCASSPFTGYASGNTIYFGEGSWLTVV.

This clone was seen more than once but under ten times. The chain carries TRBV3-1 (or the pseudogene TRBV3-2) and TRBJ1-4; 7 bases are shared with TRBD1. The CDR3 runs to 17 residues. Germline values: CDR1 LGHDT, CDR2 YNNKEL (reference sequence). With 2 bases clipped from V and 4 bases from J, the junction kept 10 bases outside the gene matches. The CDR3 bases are TGTGCCAGCAGCCAAAGGCCACAGGGGCTCGGTAATGAAAAACTGTTTTTT. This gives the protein CASSQRPQGLGNEKLFF.

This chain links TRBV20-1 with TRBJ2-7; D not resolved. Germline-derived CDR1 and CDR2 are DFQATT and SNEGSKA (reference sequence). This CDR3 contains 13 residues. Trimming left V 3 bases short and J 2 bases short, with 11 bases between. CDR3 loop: CSASRRRAYEQYF. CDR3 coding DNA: TGCAGTGCTAGTCGCCGTCGGGCCTACGAGCAGTACTTC.

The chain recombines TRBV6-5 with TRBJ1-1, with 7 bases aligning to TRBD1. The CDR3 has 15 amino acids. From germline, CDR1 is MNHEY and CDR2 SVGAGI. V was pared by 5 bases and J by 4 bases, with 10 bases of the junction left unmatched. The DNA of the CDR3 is TGTGCCAGCAGTCCTCGACGACAGGGAGGCACTGAAGCTTTCTTT. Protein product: CASSPRRQGGTEAFF.

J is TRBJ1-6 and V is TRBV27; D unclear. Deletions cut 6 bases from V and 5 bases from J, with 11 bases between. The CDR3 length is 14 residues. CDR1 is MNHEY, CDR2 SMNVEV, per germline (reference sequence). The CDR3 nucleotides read TGTGCCAGCAGCCCTCTACGGGATAATTCACCCCTCCACTTT. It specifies CASSPLRDNSPLHF.

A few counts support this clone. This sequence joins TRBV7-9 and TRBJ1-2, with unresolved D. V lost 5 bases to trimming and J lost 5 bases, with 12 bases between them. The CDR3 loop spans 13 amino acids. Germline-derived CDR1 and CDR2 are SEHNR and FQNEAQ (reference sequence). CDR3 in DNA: TGTGCCAGCAGCCCCCACGAGGGTTATGGCTACACCTTC. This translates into CASSPHEGYGYTF. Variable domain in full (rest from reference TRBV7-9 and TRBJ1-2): DTGVSQNPRHKITKRGQNVTFRCDPISEHNRLYWYRQTLGQGPEFLTYFQNEAQLEKSRLLSDRFSAERPKGSFSTLEIQRTEQGDSAMYLCASSPHEGYGYTFGSGTRLTVV.

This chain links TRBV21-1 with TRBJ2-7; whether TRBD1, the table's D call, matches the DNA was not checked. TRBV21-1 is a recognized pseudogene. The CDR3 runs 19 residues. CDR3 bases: TGTGCCAGCATCGATATCGGGACACCCTTTTTTTATCCCCACTACGAGCAGTACTTC. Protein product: CASIDIGTPFFYPHYEQYF.